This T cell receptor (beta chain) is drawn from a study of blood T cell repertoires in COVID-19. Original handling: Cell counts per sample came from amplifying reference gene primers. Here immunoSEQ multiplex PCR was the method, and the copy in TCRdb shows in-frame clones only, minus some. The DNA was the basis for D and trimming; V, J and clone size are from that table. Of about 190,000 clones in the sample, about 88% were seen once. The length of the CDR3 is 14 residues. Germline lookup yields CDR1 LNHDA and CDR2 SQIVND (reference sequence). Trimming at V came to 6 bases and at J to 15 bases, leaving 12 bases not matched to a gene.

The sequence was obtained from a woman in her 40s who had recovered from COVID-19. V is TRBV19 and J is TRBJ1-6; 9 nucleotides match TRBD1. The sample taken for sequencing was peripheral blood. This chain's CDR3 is CASRDRTGVRVLHF. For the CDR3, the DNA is TGTGCCAGTAGGGACCGGACAGGGGTACGGGTCCTCCACTTT.